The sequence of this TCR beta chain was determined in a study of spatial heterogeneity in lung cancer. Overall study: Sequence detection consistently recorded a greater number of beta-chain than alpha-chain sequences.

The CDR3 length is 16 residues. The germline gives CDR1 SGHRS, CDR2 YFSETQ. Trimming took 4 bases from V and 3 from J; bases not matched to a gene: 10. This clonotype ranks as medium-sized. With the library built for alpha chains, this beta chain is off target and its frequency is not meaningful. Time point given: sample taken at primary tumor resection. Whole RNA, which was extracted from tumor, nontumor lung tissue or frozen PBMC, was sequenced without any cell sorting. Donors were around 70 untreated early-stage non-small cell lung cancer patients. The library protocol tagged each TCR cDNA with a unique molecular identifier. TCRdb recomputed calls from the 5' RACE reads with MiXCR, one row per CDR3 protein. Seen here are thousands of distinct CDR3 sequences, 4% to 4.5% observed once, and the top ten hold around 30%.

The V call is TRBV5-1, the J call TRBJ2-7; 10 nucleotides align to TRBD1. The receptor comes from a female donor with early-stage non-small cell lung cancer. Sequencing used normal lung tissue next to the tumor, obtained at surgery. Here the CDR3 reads CASSKDPGQGSYEQYF. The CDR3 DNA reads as TGCGCCAGCAGCAAGGACCCGGGACAGGGGAGCTACGAGCAGTACTTC.